The T cell receptor (beta chain) described here comes from a study of blood T cell repertoires in COVID-19. Sequencing used immunoSEQ multiplex PCR; TCRdb keeps in-frame clones, though not all of them. The table has about 47,000 clones, 75% to 90% seen once; the top ten hold roughly 13%. The CDR3 is 17 residues long. V lost 0 bases and J lost 7, with 19 bases in between. The germline gives CDR1 SGDLS, CDR2 YYNGEE. This TCR came from a human donor with active COVID-19. The donor label of this sample is uncertain. The sample was peripheral blood. The genes are TRBV9 and TRBJ2-2; possibly TRBD2 for D (6 bases). This CDR3 reads CASSVGGRRGLDGELFF. DNA for the CDR3: TGTGCCAGCAGCGTAGGGGGCAGGAGGGGCCTGGACGGGGAGCTGTTTTTT.